Below, 14 T cell receptor beta chains from the same sample are listed, as sequenced in a study of blood T cell repertoires in COVID-19. Measured with immunoSEQ multiplex PCR; TCRdb has only the in-frame clones, and not every one. This sample carries about 160,000 clones, over 80% of them seen once, and the ten largest clones take 4.4%. The sequencing input was PBMCs or T cells enriched from blood (not recorded which). The receptors originated from a woman in her forties or fifties who had recovered from COVID-19.

The chain joins TRBV28 to TRBJ2-1; TRBD1 matches at 11 bases. The V gene's germline CDR1 is MDHEN and CDR2 SYDVKM. The CDR3 runs 17 residues. With 2 bases clipped from V and 7 bases from J, the junction kept 10 bases outside the gene matches. CDR3 in DNA: TGTGCCAGCAGTTTACCCTCCGGGACAGGGGGAAGGAATGAGCAGTTCTTC. The encoded protein is CASSLPSGTGGRNEQFF.

The chain recombines TRBV28 with TRBJ1-6; 10 bases are shared with TRBD1. Germline V gene data show CDR1 as MDHEN and CDR2 as SYDVKM. The CDR3 is 17 amino acids. J gave up 12 bases and V 2 bases, and 13 bases lay outside the gene matches. The CDR3 reads CASSLAGTGVKGRPLHF. In DNA, the CDR3 is TGTGCCAGCAGTTTAGCGGGGACAGGGGTGAAAGGTCGACCCCTCCACTTT.

The V call is TRBV29-1, the J call TRBJ1-1; the match to TRBD1 covers 7 bases. Germline values: CDR1 SQVTM, CDR2 ANQGSEA. After removal of 7 bases from V and 7 bases from J, the junction contained 3 bases not matched to a gene. There are 10 residues in the CDR3. CDR3 protein: CSGGDSEAFF. DNA of the CDR3: TGCAGCGGGGGGGACAGTGAAGCTTTCTTT.

This rearrangement joins TRBV11-3 to TRBJ2-6; a possible D gene is TRBD1 (5 bases). In germline, CDR1 is SGHNT, CDR2 YENEEA. The CDR3 consists of 18 residues. Trimming took 0 bases from V and 4 from J, leaving 16 bases between them. The CDR3 DNA follows: TGTGCCAGCAGCTTAGATCAGTCAGGGTCGGAAGGGGCCAACGTCCTGACTTTC. Translating it yields CASSLDQSGSEGANVLTF.

This clone was detected only a few times. The chain couples TRBV18 to TRBJ2-5, with D tentatively TRBD1 (6 bases). This CDR3 region has 13 residues. Germline V gives CDR1 KGHSH, CDR2 LQKENI. V was trimmed by 5 bases and J by 6 bases, leaving 13 bases between them. CDR3 loop: CASSEQGGKTQYF. Written as DNA, the CDR3 is TGTGCCAGCTCAGAACAGGGCGGAAAGACCCAGTACTTC.

The gene calls are TRBV15 and TRBJ2-1; D not resolved. The length of the CDR3 is 14 residues. Trimming took off 0 bases at V and 6 bases at J, with 9 bases between the two ends. Germline V gene data show CDR1 as LNHNV and CDR2 as YYDKDF (reference sequence). The CDR3 DNA reads TGTGCCACCAGCAGAGACCTTAGAGGCAATGAGCAGTTCTTC. This encodes CATSRDLRGNEQFF.

This clone was counted a few times. The chain employs TRBV28 and TRBJ1-5, with TRBD1 identical over 7 bases. V lost 3 bases, J lost 1 base, and 12 bases stayed unmatched. Looked up from germline, CDR1 is MDHEN and CDR2 is SYDVKM. The CDR3 is made up of 18 amino acids. This chain's CDR3 is CASSFPTLGTESNQPQHF. The DNA of the CDR3 is TGTGCCAGCAGTTTCCCGACCTTGGGGACAGAAAGCAATCAGCCCCAGCATTTT.

The CDR3 coding sequence is TGTGCCAGCAGTGAAGGACAGGGAGAAGAACCTGGACAGTACGTC. This sequence encodes CASSEGQGEEPGQYV. The genes are TRBV6-1 and TRBJ2-7; TRBD1 aligns across 7 bases. The trim removed 1 base at V and 10 bases at J, leaving 13 bases unmatched. Germline V gene sequence: CDR1 MNHNS, CDR2 SASEGT. CDR3 length: 15 amino acids.

This clone was seen just once. The rearrangement links TRBV2 to TRBJ2-5; D is undetermined. The CDR3 has 13 residues. V was clipped by 7 bases and J by 0 bases, with 9 bases between them. Germline assignment: CDR1 SNHLY and CDR2 FYNNEI. The DNA for the CDR3 is TGTGCCAGCACCCGCGGCCACCAAGAGACCCAGTACTTC. Translation: CASTRGHQETQYF.

The genes are TRBV21-1 and TRBJ1-5; the listed D gene, TRBD1, was not tested against the DNA. TRBV21-1 is assigned pseudogene status. The CDR3 length is 15 residues. The CDR3 spells CASTRPDRRHQPQHF. The CDR3 nucleotides are TGTGCCAGCACAAGACCGGACAGGCGTCATCAGCCCCAGCATTTT.

The chain is built from TRBV5-1 and TRBJ2-3, with 10 bases lining up with TRBD2. The CDR3 runs 16 residues. The germline CDR1 and CDR2 sequences are SGHRS and YFSETQ. Trimming took 6 bases from V and 4 from J; bases not matched to a gene: 11. CDR3 nucleotides: TGCGCCAGCAAAAGGACTAGCGGTGAGAACCCAGATACGCAGTATTTT. The encoded protein is CASKRTSGENPDTQYF.

This clone was detected only once. V gene TRBV12-5 combines with J gene TRBJ2-1, with a tentative D call TRBD2 (6 bases). The V gene's germline CDR1 is LGHNT and CDR2 FRNRAP. The CDR3 consists of 18 residues. V lost 5 bases and J 0 bases, leaving 20 bases between the germline ends. The CDR3 coding sequence is TGTGCTAGTGGTAACCCTAGCGAGAAACGAAGCTCCTACAATGAGCAGTTCTTC. Translating gives CASGNPSEKRSSYNEQFF.

V gene TRBV28 combines with J gene TRBJ2-5; 7 nucleotides line up with TRBD1. The CDR3 consists of 13 residues. V shed 5 bases and J 5 bases; nucleotides not matched to a gene: 5. Germline CDR1 and CDR2: MDHEN and SYDVKM. CDR3 nucleotides: TGTGCCAGCAGTAGGGGGCCGGGCGAGACCCAGTACTTC. This codes for CASSRGPGETQYF. The complete variable domain, with remaining parts taken from reference TRBV28 and TRBJ2-5, reads DVKVTQSSRYLVKRTGEKVFLECVQDMDHENMFWYRQDPGLGLRLIYFSYDVKMKEKGDIPEGYSVSREKKERFSLILESASTNQTSMYLCASSRGPGETQYFGPGTRLLVL.

A note on this clone: One end of the junction does not line up with germline, which may come from a read error. This chain links TRBV11-3 with TRBJ2-3; possible D gene TRBD1, 6 bases. The length of the CDR3 is 16 residues. Germline V lookup: CDR1 SGHNT, CDR2 YENEEA. CDR3 protein: CAGRPGASPHTDTQYF. CDR3 bases: TGTGCCGGCAGACCAGGGGCTAGTCCCCACACAGATACGCAGTATTTT.